Listed below are T cell receptor beta chains from one sample, sequenced in a study of shared T cell receptors in the human thymus. The table came from immunoSEQ multiplex PCR; TCRdb's copy has only in-frame clones and leaves some out. The table shows about 400,000 clones, with 95% occurring only once. The sequencing sample was made of thymocytes. The receptors were sampled from a human donor. The CDR3 runs from the conserved cysteine through the conserved F or W. A D gene is named only where the DNA matches it firmly. Some rows mark clone size as missing; the rest say once, few, many or name a class of expanded clone.

d_call j_call clone_size v_call cdr3_aa cdr3_nt
- TRBJ2-5 - TRBV29-1 CSVPGEGGQETQYF TGCAGCGTCCCCGGGGAGGGGGGACAAGAGACCCAGTACTTC
- TRBJ2-7 - TRBV27 CASSPTGPGREQYF TGTGCCAGCAGTCCCACGGGTCCTGGGAGGGAGCAGTACTTC
- TRBJ1-3 - TRBV13 CASSSTASSGNTIYF TGTGCCAGCAGCTCGACAGCGAGCTCTGGAAACACCATATATTTT
TRBD1 TRBJ1-6 - TRBV11-2 CASSSDRVRINSPLHF TGTGCCAGCAGCTCGGACAGGGTGCGGATTAATTCACCCCTCCACTTT
- TRBJ2-4 - TRBV19 CASRPPRPPGAKNIQYF TGTGCCAGTAGGCCCCCCAGGCCCCCGGGGGCCAAAAACATTCAGTACTTC
- TRBJ1-2 - TRBV30 CAWSDSRGTTYGYTF TGTGCCTGGAGTGACAGCCGTGGGACAACCTATGGCTACACCTTC
- TRBJ1-3 - TRBV28 CASSLGNTIYF TGTGCCAGCAGTTTGGGAAACACCATATATTTT
TRBD1 TRBJ2-5 - TRBV29-1 CSAAGRGPRETQYF TGCAGCGCCGCGGGCAGGGGGCCGAGGGAGACCCAGTACTTC
- TRBJ2-7 - TRBV10-3 CAISDRGTHEQYF TGTGCCATCAGTGACAGGGGCACACACGAGCAGTACTTC
TRBD1 TRBJ1-2 - TRBV28 CASTYARGRFRGYTF TGTGCCAGCACCTATGCCAGGGGGCGATTTCGCGGCTACACCTTC
TRBD2 TRBJ2-1 - TRBV5-4 CASSLLLAGNYNEQFF TGTGCCAGCAGCTTGTTACTAGCGGGAAACTACAATGAGCAGTTCTTC
TRBD1 TRBJ1-1 - TRBV6-5 CASSPRQGHTEAFF TGTGCCAGCAGTCCACGACAGGGTCACACTGAAGCTTTCTTT
- TRBJ2-7 - TRBV20-1 CSAIVTHEQYF TGCAGTGCTATCGTAACCCACGAGCAGTACTTC
TRBD1 TRBJ1-1 - TRBV9 CASSYTGPGGTEAFF TGTGCCAGCAGCTATACCGGGCCAGGGGGCACTGAAGCTTTCTTT
TRBD2 TRBJ2-1 - TRBV6-1 CASSEGEPGLAGGEQFF TGTGCCAGCAGTGAAGGGGAACCGGGACTAGCGGGAGGCGAGCAGTTCTTC
- TRBJ1-3 - TRBV19 CASSSQHLQRRNTIYF TGTGCCAGTAGTAGCCAACATCTACAGCGACGAAACACCATATATTTT
- TRBJ1-1 - TRBV28 CASSSPGLNMNTEAFF TGTGCCAGCAGTTCCCCGGGACTTAACATGAACACTGAAGCTTTCTTT
- TRBJ2-7 - TRBV25-1 CASSAPRGPSYEQYF TGTGCCAGCAGTGCCCCCAGGGGCCCCTCCTACGAGCAGTACTTC
- TRBJ2-3 - TRBV4-2 CASSQDRLDTQYF TGTGCCAGCAGCCAAGACCGGTTGGATACGCAGTATTTT
- TRBJ2-1 - TRBV27 CASSFQPGAATNNEQFF TGTGCCAGCAGTTTCCAACCGGGAGCCGCGACGAACAATGAGCAGTTCTTC
TRBD1 TRBJ1-2 - TRBV6-6 CASSCTGGADYGYTF TGTGCCAGCAGCTGCACAGGGGGCGCGGACTATGGCTACACCTTC
- TRBJ1-4 once TRBV28 CASSHLSKRLEKLFF TGTGCCAGCAGTCACCTGTCCAAACGGCTGGAAAAACTGTTTTTT
- TRBJ1-3 - TRBV21-1 CASSSTSDSGNTIYF TGTGCCAGCAGCTCCACGTCCGACTCTGGAAACACCATATATTTT
TRBD2 TRBJ2-1 - TRBV5-5 CASSPLMASGGHEQFF TGTGCCAGCAGCCCACTTATGGCTAGCGGAGGTCATGAGCAGTTCTTC
TRBD2 TRBJ2-1 - TRBV28 CASSSTEREGQPEQFF TGTGCCAGCAGTTCGACGGAGCGGGAGGGCCAGCCTGAGCAGTTCTTC
- TRBJ2-5 - TRBV15 CATSATGRADMAQYF TGTGCCACCAGCGCTACCGGTAGGGCCGATATGGCCCAGTACTTC
- TRBJ1-1 - TRBV2 CASYLSGQSTPNTEAFF TGTGCCAGCTATTTATCGGGGCAGAGCACACCGAACACTGAAGCTTTCTTT
- TRBJ2-3 - TRBV10-3 CAIRAPGLGTDTQYF TGTGCCATCAGGGCCCCGGGATTGGGCACAGATACGCAGTATTTT
- TRBJ2-1 - TRBV10-2 CASSEPAVGEQFF TGCGCCAGCAGTGAGCCAGCTGTAGGGGAGCAGTTCTTC
- TRBJ2-2 - TRBV6-1 CASSVVTPNTGELFF TGTGCCAGCAGTGTGGTAACCCCGAACACCGGGGAGCTGTTTTTT
- TRBJ2-3 - TRBV5-8 CASSTNIDTQYF TGTGCCAGCAGCACGAATATCGATACGCAGTATTTT
- TRBJ1-6 - TRBV7-9 CASSLVSSPLHF TGTGCCAGCAGCTTGGTCAGTTCACCCCTCCACTTT
TRBD1 TRBJ2-5 few TRBV7-2 CASSPSPDRPLETQYF TGTGCCAGCAGCCCCTCCCCGGACAGGCCTCTAGAGACCCAGTACTTC
TRBD2 TRBJ2-3 - TRBV18 CASSPTAGAGDTQYF TGTGCCAGCTCACCAACGGCGGGAGCCGGAGATACGCAGTATTTT
TRBD2 TRBJ2-5 once TRBV4-1 CASSPDRLAGAQETQYF TGCGCCAGCAGCCCGGATCGACTAGCGGGAGCCCAAGAGACCCAGTACTTC
- TRBJ2-7 once TRBV28 CASSLPLPDRAYEQYF TGTGCCAGCAGTTTACCCTTACCCGACAGAGCCTACGAGCAATACTTC
- TRBJ1-2 - TRBV21-1 CASSNNLIMKGNYGYTF TGTGCCAGCAGCAATAATTTGATCATGAAAGGAAACTATGGCTACACCTTC
- TRBJ2-7 few TRBV18 CASQWATASSYEQYF TGTGCCAGCCAATGGGCTACAGCCAGCTCCTACGAGCAGTACTTC
- TRBJ1-2 - TRBV6-6 CASSYPSSLLNYGYTF TGTGCCAGCAGTTACCCCTCGTCTCTCCTTAACTATGGCTACACCTTC
TRBD2 TRBJ2-7 - TRBV29-1 CSVEVGTSSEQYF TGCAGCGTTGAAGTCGGGACTAGCAGCGAGCAGTACTTC
TRBD1 TRBJ2-3 - TRBV30 CAWSVQGACTDTQYF TGTGCCTGGAGTGTCCAGGGGGCGTGCACAGATACGCAGTATTTT
- TRBJ2-2 - TRBV6-5 CASSSGYANTGELFF TGTGCCAGCAGCTCCGGGTATGCGAACACCGGGGAGCTGTTTTTT
- TRBJ1-1 - TRBV19 CASRYREVNTEAFF TGTGCCAGTAGATACAGGGAAGTGAACACTGAAGCTTTCTTT
TRBD1 TRBJ1-5 - TRBV19 CASSIARTGRYQPQHF TGTGCCAGTAGTATAGCTCGGACAGGCCGTTATCAGCCCCAGCATTTT
TRBD1 TRBJ1-3 - TRBV7-9 CASSSATKGQGDSGNTIYF TGTGCCAGCAGCTCAGCCACCAAGGGACAGGGAGATTCTGGAAACACCATATATTTT
- TRBJ2-5 - TRBV28 CASSLVGAQYF TGTGCCAGCAGTTTGGTAGGGGCCCAGTACTTC
- TRBJ2-3 - TRBV6-1 CASTGGDTQYF TGTGCCAGCACCGGAGGAGATACGCAGTATTTT
- TRBJ2-1 - TRBV6-4 CASERGGNEQFF TGTGCCAGTGAACGAGGAGGCAATGAGCAGTTCTTC
- TRBJ2-3 - TRBV11-3 CASSLEAVQTDTQYF TGTGCCAGCAGCTTAGAAGCAGTTCAGACAGATACGCAGTATTTT